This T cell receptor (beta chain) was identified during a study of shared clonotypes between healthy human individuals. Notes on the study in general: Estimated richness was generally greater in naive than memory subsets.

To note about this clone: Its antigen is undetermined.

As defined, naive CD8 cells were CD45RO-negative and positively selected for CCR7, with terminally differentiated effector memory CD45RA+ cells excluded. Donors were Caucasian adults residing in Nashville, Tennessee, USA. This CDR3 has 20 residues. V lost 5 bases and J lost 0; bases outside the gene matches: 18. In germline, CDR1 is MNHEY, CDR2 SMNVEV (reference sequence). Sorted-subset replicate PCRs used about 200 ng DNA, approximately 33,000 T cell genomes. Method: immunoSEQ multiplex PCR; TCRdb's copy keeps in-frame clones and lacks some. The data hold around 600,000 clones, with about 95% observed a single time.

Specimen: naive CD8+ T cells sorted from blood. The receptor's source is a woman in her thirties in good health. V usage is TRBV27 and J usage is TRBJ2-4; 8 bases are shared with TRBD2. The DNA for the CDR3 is TGTGCCAGCAGTCCATCTCTCCCCGGGAGGGTGGGGATAGCCAAAAACATTCAGTACTTC. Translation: CASSPSLPGRVGIAKNIQYF.